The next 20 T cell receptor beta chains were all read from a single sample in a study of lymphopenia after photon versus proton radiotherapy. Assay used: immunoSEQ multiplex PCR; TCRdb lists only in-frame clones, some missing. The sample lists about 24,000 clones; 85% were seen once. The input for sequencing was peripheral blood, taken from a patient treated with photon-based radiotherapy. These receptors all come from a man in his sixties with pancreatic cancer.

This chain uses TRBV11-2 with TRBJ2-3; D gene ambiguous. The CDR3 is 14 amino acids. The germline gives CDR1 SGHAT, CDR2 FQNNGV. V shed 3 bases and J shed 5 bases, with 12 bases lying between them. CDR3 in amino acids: CASSFQLSGDTQYF. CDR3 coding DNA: TGTGCCAGCAGCTTCCAACTTTCCGGAGATACGCAGTATTTT.

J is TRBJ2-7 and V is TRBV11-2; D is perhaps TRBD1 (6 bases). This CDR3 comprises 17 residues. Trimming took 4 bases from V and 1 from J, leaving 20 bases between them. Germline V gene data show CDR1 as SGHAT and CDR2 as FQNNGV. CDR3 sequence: CASSSDPWTAYSYEQYF. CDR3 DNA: TGTGCCAGCAGCTCCGATCCCTGGACAGCGTATTCCTACGAGCAGTACTTC.

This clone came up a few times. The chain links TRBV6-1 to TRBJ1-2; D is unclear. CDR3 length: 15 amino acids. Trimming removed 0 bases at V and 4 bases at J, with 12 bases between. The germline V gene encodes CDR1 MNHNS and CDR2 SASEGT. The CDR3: CASSEAFAEFYGYTF. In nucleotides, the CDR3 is TGTGCCAGCAGTGAAGCTTTTGCAGAGTTCTATGGCTACACCTTC.

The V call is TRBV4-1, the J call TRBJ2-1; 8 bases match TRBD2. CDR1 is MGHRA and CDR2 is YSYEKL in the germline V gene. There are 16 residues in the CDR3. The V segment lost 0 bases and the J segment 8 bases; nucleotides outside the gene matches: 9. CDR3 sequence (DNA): TGCGCCAGCAGCCAAGATCCAAGACTAGCGTTCTATGAGCAGTTCTTC. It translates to CASSQDPRLAFYEQFF.

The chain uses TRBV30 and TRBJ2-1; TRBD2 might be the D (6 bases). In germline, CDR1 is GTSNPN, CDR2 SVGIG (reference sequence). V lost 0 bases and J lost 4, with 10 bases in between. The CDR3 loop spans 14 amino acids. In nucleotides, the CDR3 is TGTGCCTGGAGTGTAGTTAGCGGTTACAATGAGCAGTTCTTC. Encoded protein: CAWSVVSGYNEQFF.

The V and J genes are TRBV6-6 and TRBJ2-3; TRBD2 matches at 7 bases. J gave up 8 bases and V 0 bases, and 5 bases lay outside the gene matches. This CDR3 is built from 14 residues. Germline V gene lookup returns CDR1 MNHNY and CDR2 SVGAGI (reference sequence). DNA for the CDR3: TGTGCCAGCAGTTACTCGCTAGGGGAGGGTACGCAGTATTTT. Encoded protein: CASSYSLGEGTQYF.

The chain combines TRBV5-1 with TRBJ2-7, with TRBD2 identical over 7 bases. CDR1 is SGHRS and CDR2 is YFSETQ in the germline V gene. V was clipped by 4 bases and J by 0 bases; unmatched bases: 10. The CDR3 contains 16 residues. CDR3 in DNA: TGCGCCAGCAGCACGGGAGGAGGGTACAACTCCTACGAGCAGTACTTC. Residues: CASSTGGGYNSYEQYF.

In DNA, the CDR3 is TGTGCCAGCAGTACTAGAGATGGTGAGCAGTTCTTC. It yields the protein CASSTRDGEQFF. The J gene is TRBJ2-1, the V gene TRBV7-3, with D tentatively TRBD2 (5 bases). In germline, CDR1 is SGHTA, CDR2 FQGTGA. The CDR3 runs to 12 residues. Trimming removed 6 bases from V and 9 bases from J, with 12 bases in between.

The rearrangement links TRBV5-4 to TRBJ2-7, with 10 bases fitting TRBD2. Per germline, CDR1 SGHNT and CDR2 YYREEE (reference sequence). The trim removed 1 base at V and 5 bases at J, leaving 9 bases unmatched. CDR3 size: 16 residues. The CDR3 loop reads CASSLYGSGGSDEQYF. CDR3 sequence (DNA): TGTGCCAGCAGCTTGTACGGTAGCGGGGGGAGCGACGAGCAGTACTTC.

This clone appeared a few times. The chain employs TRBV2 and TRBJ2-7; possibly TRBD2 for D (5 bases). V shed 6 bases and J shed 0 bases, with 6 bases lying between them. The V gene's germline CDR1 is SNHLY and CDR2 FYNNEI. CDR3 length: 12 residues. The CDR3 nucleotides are TGTGCCAGCAGGGAGGCCTCCTACGAGCAGTACTTC. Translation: CASREASYEQYF.

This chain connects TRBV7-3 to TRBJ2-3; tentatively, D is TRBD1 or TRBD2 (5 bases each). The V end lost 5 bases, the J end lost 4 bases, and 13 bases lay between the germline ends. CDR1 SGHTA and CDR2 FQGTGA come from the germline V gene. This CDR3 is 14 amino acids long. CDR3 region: CASSPIGAADTQYF. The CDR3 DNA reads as TGTGCCAGCAGCCCCATCGGGGCCGCAGATACGCAGTATTTT.

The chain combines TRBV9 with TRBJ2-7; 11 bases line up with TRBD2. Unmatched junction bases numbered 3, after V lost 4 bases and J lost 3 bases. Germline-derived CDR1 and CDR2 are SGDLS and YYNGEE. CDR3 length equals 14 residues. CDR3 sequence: CASSQTSGNYEQYF. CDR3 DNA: TGTGCCAGCAGCCAGACTAGCGGGAACTACGAGCAGTACTTC.

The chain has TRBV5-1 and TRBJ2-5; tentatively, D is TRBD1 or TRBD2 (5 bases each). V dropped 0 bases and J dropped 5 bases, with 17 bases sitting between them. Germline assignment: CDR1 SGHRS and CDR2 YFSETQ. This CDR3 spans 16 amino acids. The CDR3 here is CASSLGLRGAKETQYF. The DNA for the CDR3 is TGCGCCAGCAGCTTGGGGTTGAGGGGTGCTAAGGAGACCCAGTACTTC.

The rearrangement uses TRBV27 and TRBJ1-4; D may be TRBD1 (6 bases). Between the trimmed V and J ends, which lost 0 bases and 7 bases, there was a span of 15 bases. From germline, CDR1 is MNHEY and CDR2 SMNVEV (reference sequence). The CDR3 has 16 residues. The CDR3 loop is CASSLSFRGAGEKLFF. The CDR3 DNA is TGTGCCAGCAGTTTATCGTTTCGGGGGGCGGGTGAAAAACTGTTTTTT.

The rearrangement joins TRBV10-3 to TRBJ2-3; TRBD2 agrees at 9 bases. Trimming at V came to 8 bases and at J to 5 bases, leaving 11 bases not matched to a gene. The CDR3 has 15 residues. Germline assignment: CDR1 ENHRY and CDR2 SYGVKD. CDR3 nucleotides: TGTGCCATCGGGGGTGGTCTAGCGGGGCAAGATACGCAGTATTTT. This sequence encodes CAIGGGLAGQDTQYF.

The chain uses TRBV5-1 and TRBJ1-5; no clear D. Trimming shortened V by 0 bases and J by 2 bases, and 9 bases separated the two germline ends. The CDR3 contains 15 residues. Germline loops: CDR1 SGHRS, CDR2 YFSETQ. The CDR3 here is CASSLVGGRNQPQHF. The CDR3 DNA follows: TGCGCCAGCAGCTTGGTAGGTGGACGCAATCAGCCCCAGCATTTT.

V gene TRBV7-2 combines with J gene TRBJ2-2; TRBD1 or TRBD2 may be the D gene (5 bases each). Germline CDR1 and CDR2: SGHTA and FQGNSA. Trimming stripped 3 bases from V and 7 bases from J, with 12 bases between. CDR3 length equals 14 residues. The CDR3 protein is CASSLGPSGGELFF. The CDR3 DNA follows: TGTGCCAGCAGCTTGGGACCCTCGGGCGGGGAGCTGTTTTTT. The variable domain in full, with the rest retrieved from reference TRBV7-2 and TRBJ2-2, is GAGVSQSPSNKVTEKGKDVELRCDPISGHTALYWYRQSLGQGLEFLIYFQGNSAPDKSGLPSDRFSAERTGGSVSTLTIQRTQQEDSAVYLCASSLGPSGGELFFGEGSRLTVL.

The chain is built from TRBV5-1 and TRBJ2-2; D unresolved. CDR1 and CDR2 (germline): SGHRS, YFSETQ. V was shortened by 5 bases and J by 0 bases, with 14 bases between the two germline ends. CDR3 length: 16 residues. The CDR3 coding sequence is TGCGCCAGCAGTTTTACGGGCAGAGCGAACACCGGGGAGCTGTTTTTT. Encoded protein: CASSFTGRANTGELFF.

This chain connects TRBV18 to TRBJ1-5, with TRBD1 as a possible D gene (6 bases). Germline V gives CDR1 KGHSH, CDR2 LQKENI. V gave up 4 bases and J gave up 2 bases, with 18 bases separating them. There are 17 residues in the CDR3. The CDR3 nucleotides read TGTGCCAGCTCACAGGGGAGGGGGTATTCGGGCAATCAGCCCCAGCATTTT. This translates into CASSQGRGYSGNQPQHF.

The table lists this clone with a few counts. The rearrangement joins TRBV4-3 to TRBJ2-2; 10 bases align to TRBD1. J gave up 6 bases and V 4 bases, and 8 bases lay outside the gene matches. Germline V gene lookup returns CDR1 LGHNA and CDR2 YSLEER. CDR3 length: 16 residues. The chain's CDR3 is CASSPPPGQGPGELFF. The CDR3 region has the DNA TGCGCCAGCAGCCCCCCTCCGGGACAGGGGCCCGGGGAGCTGTTTTTT.